This T cell receptor (beta chain) was retrieved from a study of blood T cell repertoires in COVID-19. The CDR3 is 15 amino acids. The method was immunoSEQ multiplex PCR; TCRdb's version includes in-frame clones alone and lacks a portion of them. In the table there are 250,000 or so clones, approximately 89% of which are singletons. Participant-reported clinical history was the basis for cohort assignment. People in the exposed group encountered a COVID-19 case within 2 weeks before entering the study. Sequences were obtained from PBMCs or T cells enriched from blood (not recorded which). J is TRBJ2-2 and V is TRBV21-1; the listed D gene, TRBD1, was not tested against the DNA. TRBV21-1 is marked as a pseudogene. This sequence originates from a woman in her thirties who had been exposed to COVID-19. The CDR3 is CASSNGQANTGELFF. CDR3 coding DNA: TGTGCCAGCAGCAACGGACAGGCCAACACCGGGGAGCTGTTTTTT.